The T cell receptor beta chain under discussion was sequenced for a study of blood T cell repertoires in COVID-19. CDR1 and CDR2 from the germline V gene are LNHDA and SQIVND (reference sequence). This CDR3 is 16 amino acids long. Trimming at V came to 6 bases and at J to 6 bases, leaving 14 bases not matched to a gene. TCRdb's copy holds only in-frame clones and misses some; the assay was immunoSEQ multiplex PCR. The sample records 200,000 to 250,000 clones, 82% being singletons. V is TRBV19 and J is TRBJ1-1; TRBD1 matches 9 bases. Source material: peripheral blood. The receptor's source is a woman aged 80 or over with COVID-19, enrolled during active disease. DNA for the CDR3: TGTGCCAGTAGGGGACGAAACAGGGGGCTGAGGTCTGAAGCTTTCTTT. Translating gives CASRGRNRGLRSEAFF. Full variable domain (remainder filled in from reference TRBV19 and TRBJ1-1): DGGITQSPKYLFRKEGQNVTLSCEQNLNHDAMYWYRQDPGQGLRLIYYSQIVNDFQKGDIAEGYSVSREKKESFPLTVTSAQKNPTAFYLCASRGRNRGLRSEAFFGQGTRLTVV.